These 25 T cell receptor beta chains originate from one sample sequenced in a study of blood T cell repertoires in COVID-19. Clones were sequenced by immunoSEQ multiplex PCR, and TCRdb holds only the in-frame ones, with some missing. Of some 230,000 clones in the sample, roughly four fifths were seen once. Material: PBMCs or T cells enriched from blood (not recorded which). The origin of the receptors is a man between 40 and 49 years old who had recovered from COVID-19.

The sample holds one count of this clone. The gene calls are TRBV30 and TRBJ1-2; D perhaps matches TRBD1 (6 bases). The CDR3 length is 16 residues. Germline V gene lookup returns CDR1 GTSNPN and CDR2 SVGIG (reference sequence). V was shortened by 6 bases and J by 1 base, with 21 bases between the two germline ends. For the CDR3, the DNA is TGTGCCTGCCGATTCACAGGGAGGGGGATTAACTATGGCTACACCTTC. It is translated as CACRFTGRGINYGYTF.

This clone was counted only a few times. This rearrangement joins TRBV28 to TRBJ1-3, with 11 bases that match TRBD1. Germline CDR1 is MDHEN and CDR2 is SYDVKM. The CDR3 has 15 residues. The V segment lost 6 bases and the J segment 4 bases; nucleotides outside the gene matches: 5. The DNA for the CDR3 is TGTGCCAGCAGAGCGTGGACAGGGGGCGGAAACACCATATATTTT. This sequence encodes CASRAWTGGGNTIYF.

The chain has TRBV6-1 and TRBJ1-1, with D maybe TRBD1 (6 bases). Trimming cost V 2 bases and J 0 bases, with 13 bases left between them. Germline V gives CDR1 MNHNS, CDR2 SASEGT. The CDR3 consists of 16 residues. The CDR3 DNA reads TGTGCCAGCAGTGAATGGACGGGACACGTGAACACTGAAGCTTTCTTT. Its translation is CASSEWTGHVNTEAFF.

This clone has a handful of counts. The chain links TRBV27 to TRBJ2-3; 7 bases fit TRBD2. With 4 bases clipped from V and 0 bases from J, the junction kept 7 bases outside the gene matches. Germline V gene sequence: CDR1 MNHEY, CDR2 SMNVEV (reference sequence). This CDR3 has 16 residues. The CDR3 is CASSSSLASSTDTQYF. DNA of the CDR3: TGTGCCAGCAGTTCGTCACTAGCGTCGAGCACAGATACGCAGTATTTT.

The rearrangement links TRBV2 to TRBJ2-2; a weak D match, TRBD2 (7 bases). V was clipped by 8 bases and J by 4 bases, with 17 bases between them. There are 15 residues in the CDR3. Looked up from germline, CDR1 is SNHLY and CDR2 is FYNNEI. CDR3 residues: CASDLGGAGTGELFF. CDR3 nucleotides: TGTGCCAGCGACCTGGGGGGGGCAGGCACCGGGGAGCTGTTTTTT.

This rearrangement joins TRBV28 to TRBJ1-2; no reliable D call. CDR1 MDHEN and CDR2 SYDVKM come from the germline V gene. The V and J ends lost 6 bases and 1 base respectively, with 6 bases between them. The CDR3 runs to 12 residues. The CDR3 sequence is CASSGNNYGYTF. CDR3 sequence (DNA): TGTGCCAGCAGCGGGAATAACTATGGCTACACCTTC.

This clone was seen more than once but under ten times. The CDR3 is CASSSPTGYGYTF. The CDR3 DNA reads as TGCGCCAGCAGCAGCCCGACAGGGTATGGCTACACCTTC. This rearrangement joins TRBV4-1 to TRBJ1-2; 7 nucleotides agree with TRBD1. This CDR3 spans 13 amino acids. Looked up from germline, CDR1 is MGHRA and CDR2 is YSYEKL. With 5 bases clipped from V and 5 bases from J, the junction kept 5 bases outside the gene matches.

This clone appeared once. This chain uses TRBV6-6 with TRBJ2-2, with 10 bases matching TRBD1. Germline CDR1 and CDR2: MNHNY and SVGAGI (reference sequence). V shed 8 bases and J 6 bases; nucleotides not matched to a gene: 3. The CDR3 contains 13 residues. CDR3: CASRDRGPGELFF. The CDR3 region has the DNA TGTGCCAGCCGGGACAGGGGCCCCGGGGAGCTGTTTTTT.

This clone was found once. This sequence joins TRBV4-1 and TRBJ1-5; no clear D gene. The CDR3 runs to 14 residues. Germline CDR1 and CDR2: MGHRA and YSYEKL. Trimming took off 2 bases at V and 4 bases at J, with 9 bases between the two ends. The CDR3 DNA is TGCGCCAGCAGCCAACCAGGCGAGAATCAGCCCCAGCATTTT. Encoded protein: CASSQPGENQPQHF.

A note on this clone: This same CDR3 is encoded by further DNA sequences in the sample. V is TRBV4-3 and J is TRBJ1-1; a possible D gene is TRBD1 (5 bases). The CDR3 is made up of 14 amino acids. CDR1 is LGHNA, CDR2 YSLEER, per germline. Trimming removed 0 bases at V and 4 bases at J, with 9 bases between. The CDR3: CASSQEGGSTEAFF. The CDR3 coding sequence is TGCGCCAGCAGCCAAGAGGGGGGTAGCACTGAAGCTTTCTTT.

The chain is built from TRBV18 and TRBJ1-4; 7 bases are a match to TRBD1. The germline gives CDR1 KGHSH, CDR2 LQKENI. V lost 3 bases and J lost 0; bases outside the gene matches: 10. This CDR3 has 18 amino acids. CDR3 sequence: CASSPRDSPYATNEKLFF. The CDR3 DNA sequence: TGTGCCAGCTCACCCCGGGACAGTCCTTATGCAACTAATGAAAAACTGTTTTTT.

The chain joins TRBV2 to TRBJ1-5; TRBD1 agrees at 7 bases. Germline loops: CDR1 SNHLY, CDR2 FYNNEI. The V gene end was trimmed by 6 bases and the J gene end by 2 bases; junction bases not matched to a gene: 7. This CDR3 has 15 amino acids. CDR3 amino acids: CASRVTGFGNQPQHF. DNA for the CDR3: TGTGCCAGCAGAGTGACAGGGTTTGGCAATCAGCCCCAGCATTTT.

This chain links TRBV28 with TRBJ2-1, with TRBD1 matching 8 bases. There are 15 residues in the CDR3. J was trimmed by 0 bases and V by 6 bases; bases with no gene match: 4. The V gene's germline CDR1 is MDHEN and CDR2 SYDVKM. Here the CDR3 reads CASRNDRGSYNEQFF. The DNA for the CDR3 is TGTGCCAGCAGGAATGACAGGGGCTCCTACAATGAGCAGTTCTTC.

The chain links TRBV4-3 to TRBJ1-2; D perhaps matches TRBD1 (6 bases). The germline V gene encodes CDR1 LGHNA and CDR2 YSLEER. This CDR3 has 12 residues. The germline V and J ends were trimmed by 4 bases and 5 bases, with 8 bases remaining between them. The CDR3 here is CASSRGLYGYTF. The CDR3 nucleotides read TGCGCCAGCAGCCGGGGGCTTTATGGCTACACCTTC.

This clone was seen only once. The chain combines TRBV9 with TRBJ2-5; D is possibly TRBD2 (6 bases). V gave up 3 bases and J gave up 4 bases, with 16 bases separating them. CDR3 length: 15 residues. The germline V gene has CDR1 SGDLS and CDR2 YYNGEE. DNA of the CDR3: TGTGCCAGCAGCGAACGGAGGGAGCCCGTAGAGACCCAGTACTTC. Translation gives CASSERREPVETQYF.

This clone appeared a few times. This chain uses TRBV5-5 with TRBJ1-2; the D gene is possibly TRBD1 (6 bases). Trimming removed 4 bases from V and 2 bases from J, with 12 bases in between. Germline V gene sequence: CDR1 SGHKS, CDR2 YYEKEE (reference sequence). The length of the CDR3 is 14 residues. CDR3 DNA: TGTGCCAGCAGCCCTATCACAGGGAACTATGGCTACACCTTC. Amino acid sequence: CASSPITGNYGYTF.

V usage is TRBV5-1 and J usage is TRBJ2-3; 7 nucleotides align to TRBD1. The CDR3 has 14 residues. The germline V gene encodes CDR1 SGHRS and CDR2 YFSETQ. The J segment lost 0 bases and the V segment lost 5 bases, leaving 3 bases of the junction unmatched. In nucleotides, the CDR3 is TGCGCCAGCAGGATACAGGGGAGCACAGATACGCAGTATTTT. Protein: CASRIQGSTDTQYF. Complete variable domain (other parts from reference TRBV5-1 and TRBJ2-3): KAGVTQTPRYLIKTRGQQVTLSCSPISGHRSVSWYQQTPGQGLQFLFEYFSETQRNKGNFPGRFSGRQFSNSRSEMNVSTLELGDSALYLCASRIQGSTDTQYFGPGTRLTVL.

The CDR3 sequence is CASSRLAGEGDTQYF. The CDR3 DNA sequence: TGTGCCAGCAGTCGACTAGCGGGAGAAGGAGATACGCAGTATTTT. The chain combines TRBV27 with TRBJ2-3; 12 nucleotides line up with TRBD2. The CDR3 contains 15 residues. The V gene end was trimmed by 5 bases and the J gene end by 5 bases; junction bases not matched to a gene: 5. CDR1 MNHEY and CDR2 SMNVEV come from the germline V gene (reference sequence).

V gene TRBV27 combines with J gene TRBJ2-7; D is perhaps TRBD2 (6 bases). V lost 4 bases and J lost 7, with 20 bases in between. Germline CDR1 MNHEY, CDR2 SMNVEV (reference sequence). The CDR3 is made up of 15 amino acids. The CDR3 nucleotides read TGTGCCAGCAGTTCGACCCGGGACTTCCTCCGAGAGCAGTACTTC. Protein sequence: CASSSTRDFLREQYF.

Here the CDR3 DNA reads TGTGCCAGCAGCCCTCAGTATGGAGCTAAAGAGACCCAGTACTTC. This codes for CASSPQYGAKETQYF. The chain combines TRBV9 with TRBJ2-5, with D hard to call. Germline V CDR1 and CDR2: SGDLS, YYNGEE. This CDR3 has 15 residues. V gave up 4 bases and J gave up 3 bases, with 16 bases separating them. Together with reference TRBV9 and TRBJ2-5, the CDR3 gives the full variable domain: DSGVTQTPKHLITATGQRVTLRCSPRSGDLSVYWYQQSLDQGLQFLIQYYNGEERAKGNILERFSAQQFPDLHSELNLSSLELGDSALYFCASSPQYGAKETQYFGPGTRLLVL.

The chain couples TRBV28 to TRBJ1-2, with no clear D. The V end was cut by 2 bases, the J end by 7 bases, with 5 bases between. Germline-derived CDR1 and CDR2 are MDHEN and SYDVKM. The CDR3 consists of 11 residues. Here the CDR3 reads CASSLLSGYTF. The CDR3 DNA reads TGTGCCAGCAGTTTACTTAGTGGCTACACCTTC.

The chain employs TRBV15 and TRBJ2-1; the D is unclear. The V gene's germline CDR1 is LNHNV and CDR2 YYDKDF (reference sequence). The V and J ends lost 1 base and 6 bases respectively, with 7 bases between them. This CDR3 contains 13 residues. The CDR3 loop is CATSRAWSNEQFF. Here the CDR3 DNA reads TGTGCCACCAGCAGAGCGTGGAGCAATGAGCAGTTCTTC. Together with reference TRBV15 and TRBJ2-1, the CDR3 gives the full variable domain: DAMVIQNPRYQVTQFGKPVTLSCSQTLNHNVMYWYQQKSSQAPKLLFHYYDKDFNNEADTPDNFQSRRPNTSFCFLDIRSPGLGDTAMYLCATSRAWSNEQFFGPGTRLTVL.

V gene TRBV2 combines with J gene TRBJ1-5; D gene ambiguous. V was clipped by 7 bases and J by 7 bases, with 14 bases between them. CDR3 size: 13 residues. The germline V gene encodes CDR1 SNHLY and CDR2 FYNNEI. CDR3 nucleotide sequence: TGTGCCAGCAACGGGGAGGCCTTACAGCCCCAGCATTTT. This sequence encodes CASNGEALQPQHF.

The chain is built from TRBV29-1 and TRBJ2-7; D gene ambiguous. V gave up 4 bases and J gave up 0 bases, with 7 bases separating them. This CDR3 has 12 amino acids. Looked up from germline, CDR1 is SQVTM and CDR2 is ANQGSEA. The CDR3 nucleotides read TGCAGCGTTGCACAGAGCTCCTACGAGCAGTACTTC. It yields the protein CSVAQSSYEQYF.

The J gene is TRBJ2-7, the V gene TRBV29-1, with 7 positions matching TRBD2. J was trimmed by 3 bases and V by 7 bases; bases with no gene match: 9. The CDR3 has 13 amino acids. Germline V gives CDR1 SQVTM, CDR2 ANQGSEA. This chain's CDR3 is CSGVSGDRYEQYF. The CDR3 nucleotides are TGCAGCGGCGTAAGCGGGGACCGCTACGAGCAGTACTTC.